Below are 4 T cell receptor beta chains sequenced from a single sample in a study of PD-L1 blockade in urothelial cancer. Profiling relied on immunoSEQ multiplex PCR, and the TCRdb table lists in-frame clones only, not all of them. In the table there are 40,000 to 60,000 clones, roughly 80% of which are singletons. Time point in this sample: peripheral blood 6 weeks after treatment start. The sequencing used PBMCs, collected around atezolizumab (anti-PD-L1) treatment. Receptors were obtained from a man between 65 and 85 years old with urothelial cancer.

The chain joins TRBV19 to TRBJ1-1; D is unresolved. With 1 base removed from V and 1 base from J, the gap between germline ends came to 10 bases. Germline lookup yields CDR1 LNHDA and CDR2 SQIVND (reference sequence). This CDR3 comprises 15 residues. The CDR3 DNA is TGTGCCAGTAGTATAGCGGAGGACCCGAACACTGAAGCTTTCTTT. It yields the protein CASSIAEDPNTEAFF.

The chain employs TRBV28 and TRBJ2-2; TRBD2 might be the D (6 bases). This CDR3 is built from 14 residues. The V gene lost 4 bases and the J gene lost 1 base, with 7 bases spanning the gap. In germline, CDR1 is MDHEN, CDR2 SYDVKM. CDR3 nucleotides: TGTGCCAGCAGTTCGGGACTGAACACCGGGGAGCTGTTTTTT. Translated, it gives CASSSGLNTGELFF. Complete variable domain (other parts from reference TRBV28 and TRBJ2-2): DVKVTQSSRYLVKRTGEKVFLECVQDMDHENMFWYRQDPGLGLRLIYFSYDVKMKEKGDIPEGYSVSREKKERFSLILESASTNQTSMYLCASSSGLNTGELFFGEGSRLTVL.

The rearrangement links TRBV15 to TRBJ2-1; a weak D match, TRBD2 (6 bases). Trimming took off 0 bases at V and 6 bases at J, with 15 bases between the two ends. The CDR3 spans 16 residues. Germline V gene data show CDR1 as LNHNV and CDR2 as YYDKDF (reference sequence). The CDR3 region has the DNA TGTGCCACCAGCAGAGATCGGAGGGTAGAAGGCAATGAGCAGTTCTTC. Protein product: CATSRDRRVEGNEQFF.

The chain carries TRBV2 and TRBJ2-7, with D perhaps TRBD1 (6 bases). In germline, CDR1 is SNHLY, CDR2 FYNNEI. The CDR3 extends over 14 amino acids. V lost 4 bases and J lost 5, with 15 bases in between. CDR3 DNA sequence: TGTGCCAGCAGTGTAAGGACAGTACTTGACGAGCAGTACTTC. Its protein is CASSVRTVLDEQYF.